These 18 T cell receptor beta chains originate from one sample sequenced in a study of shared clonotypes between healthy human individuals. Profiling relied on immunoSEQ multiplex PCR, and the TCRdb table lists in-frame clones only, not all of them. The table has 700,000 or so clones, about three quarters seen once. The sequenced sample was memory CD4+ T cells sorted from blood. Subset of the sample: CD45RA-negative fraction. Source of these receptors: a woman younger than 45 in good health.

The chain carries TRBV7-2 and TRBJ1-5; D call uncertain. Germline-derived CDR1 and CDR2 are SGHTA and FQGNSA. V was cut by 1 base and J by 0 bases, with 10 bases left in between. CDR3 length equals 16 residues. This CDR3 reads CASSLVALVSNQPQHF. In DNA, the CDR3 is TGTGCCAGCAGCTTAGTAGCTTTGGTTAGCAATCAGCCCCAGCATTTT.

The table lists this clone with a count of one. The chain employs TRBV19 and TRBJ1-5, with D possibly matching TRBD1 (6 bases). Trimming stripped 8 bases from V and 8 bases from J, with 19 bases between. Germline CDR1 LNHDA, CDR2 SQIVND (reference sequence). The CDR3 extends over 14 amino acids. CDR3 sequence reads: CASCDRPTMEPQHF. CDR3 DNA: TGTGCCAGTTGCGACAGGCCGACTATGGAGCCCCAGCATTTT.

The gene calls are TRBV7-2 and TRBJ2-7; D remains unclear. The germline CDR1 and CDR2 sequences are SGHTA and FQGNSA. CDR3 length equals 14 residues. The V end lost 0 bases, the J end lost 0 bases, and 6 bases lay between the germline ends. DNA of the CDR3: TGTGCCAGCAGCTTAGCGGCCTCCTCCTACGAGCAGTACTTC. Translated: CASSLAASSYEQYF.

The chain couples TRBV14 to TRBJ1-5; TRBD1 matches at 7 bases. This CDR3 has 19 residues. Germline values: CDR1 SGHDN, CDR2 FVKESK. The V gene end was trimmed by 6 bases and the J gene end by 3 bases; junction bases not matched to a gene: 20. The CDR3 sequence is CASSHMTRDRLILNQPQHF. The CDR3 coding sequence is TGTGCCAGCAGTCACATGACCCGGGACAGACTTATCCTCAATCAGCCCCAGCATTTT.

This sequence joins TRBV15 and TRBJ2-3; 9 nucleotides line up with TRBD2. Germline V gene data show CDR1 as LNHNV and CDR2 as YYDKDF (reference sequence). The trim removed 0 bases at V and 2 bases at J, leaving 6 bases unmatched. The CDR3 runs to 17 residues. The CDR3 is CATSRDMTSGYTDTQYF. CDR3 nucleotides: TGTGCCACCAGCAGAGATATGACTAGCGGTTACACAGATACGCAGTATTTT.

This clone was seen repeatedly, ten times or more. The CDR3 loop reads CASSLTGTATNEKLFF. The CDR3, as DNA: TGCGCCAGCAGCTTGACAGGGACTGCAACTAATGAAAAACTGTTTTTT. The rearrangement uses TRBV5-1 and TRBJ1-4, with D possibly TRBD1 on 6 matching bases. V was pared by 1 base and J by 0 bases, with 10 bases between. This CDR3 has 16 amino acids. Germline V lookup: CDR1 SGHRS, CDR2 YFSETQ.

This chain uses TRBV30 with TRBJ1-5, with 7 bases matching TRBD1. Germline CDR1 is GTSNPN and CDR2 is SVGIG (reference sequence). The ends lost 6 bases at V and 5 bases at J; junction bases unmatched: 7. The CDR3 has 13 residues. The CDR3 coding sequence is TGTGCCTGCCAAAACAGGGGTGATCAGCCCCAGCATTTT. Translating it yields CACQNRGDQPQHF.

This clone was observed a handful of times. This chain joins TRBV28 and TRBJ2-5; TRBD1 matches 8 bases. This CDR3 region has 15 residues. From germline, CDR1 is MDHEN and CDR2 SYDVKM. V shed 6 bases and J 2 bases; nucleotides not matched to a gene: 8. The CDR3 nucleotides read TGTGCCAGCAGGACAGGGGACGCAAAGCAAGAGACCCAGTACTTC. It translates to CASRTGDAKQETQYF.

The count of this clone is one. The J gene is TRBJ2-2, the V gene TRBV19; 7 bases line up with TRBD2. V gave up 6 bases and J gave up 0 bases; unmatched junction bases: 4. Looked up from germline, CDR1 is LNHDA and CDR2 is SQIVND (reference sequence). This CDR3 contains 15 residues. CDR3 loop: CASRKGGTNTGELFF. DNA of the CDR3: TGTGCCAGTAGAAAGGGAGGGACGAACACCGGGGAGCTGTTTTTT.

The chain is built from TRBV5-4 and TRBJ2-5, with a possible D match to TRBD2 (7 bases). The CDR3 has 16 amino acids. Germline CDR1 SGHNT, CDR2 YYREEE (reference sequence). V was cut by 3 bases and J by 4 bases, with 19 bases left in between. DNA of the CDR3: TGTGCCAGCAGCTCGGAGGGGGGGGCGGTAGGAGAGACCCAGTACTTC. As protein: CASSSEGGAVGETQYF.

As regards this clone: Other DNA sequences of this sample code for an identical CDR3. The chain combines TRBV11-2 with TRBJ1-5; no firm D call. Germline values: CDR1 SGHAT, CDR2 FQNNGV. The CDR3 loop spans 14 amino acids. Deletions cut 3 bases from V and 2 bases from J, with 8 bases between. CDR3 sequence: CASSLEGGNQPQHF. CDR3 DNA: TGTGCCAGCAGCTTGGAGGGCGGCAATCAGCCCCAGCATTTT.

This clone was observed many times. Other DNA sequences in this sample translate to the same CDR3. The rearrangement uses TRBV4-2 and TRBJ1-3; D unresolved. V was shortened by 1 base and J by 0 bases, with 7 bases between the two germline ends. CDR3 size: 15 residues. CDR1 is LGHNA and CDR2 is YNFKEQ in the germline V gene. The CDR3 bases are TGTGCCAGCAGCCAAGCCCCGAGCTCTGGAAACACCATATATTTT. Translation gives CASSQAPSSGNTIYF.

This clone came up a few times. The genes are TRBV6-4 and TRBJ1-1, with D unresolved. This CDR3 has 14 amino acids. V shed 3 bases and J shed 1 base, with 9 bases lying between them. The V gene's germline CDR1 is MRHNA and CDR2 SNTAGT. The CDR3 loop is CASSEAGENTEAFF. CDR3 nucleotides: TGTGCCAGCAGTGAGGCAGGTGAGAACACTGAAGCTTTCTTT.

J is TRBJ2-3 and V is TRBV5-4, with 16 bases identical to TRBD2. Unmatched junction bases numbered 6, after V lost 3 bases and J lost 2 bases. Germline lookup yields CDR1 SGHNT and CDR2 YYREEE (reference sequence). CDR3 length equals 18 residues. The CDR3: CASSSGTSGRAITDTQYF. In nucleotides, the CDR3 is TGTGCCAGCAGCTCCGGGACTAGCGGGAGGGCGATCACAGATACGCAGTATTTT.

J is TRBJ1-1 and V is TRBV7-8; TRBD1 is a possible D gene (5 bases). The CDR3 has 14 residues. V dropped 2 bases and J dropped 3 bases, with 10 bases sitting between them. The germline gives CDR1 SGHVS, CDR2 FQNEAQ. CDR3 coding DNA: TGTGCCAGCAGCTTATTAACGGGGGACACTGAAGCTTTCTTT. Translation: CASSLLTGDTEAFF.

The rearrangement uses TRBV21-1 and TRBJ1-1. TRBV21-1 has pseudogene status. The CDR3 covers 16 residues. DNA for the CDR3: TGTGCCAGCAGCAATTCGGTAAATCGTATCCACACTGAAGCTTTCTTT. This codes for CASSNSVNRIHTEAFF.

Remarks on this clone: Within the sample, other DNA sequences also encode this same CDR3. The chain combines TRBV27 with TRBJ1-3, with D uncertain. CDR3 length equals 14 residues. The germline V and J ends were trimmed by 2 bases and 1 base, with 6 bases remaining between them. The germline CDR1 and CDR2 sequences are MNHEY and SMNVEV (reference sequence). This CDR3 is CASSLRGSGNTIYF. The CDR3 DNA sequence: TGTGCCAGCAGTTTACGTGGGTCTGGAAACACCATATATTTT.

The CDR3 bases are TGTGCCAGCAGCGTAGTCGTCTTCCTCTCCTACGAGCAGTACTTC. Amino acids: CASSVVVFLSYEQYF. V is TRBV9 and J is TRBJ2-7; D uncertain. Germline lookup yields CDR1 SGDLS and CDR2 YYNGEE. Trimming took off 0 bases at V and 0 bases at J, with 10 bases between the two ends. The CDR3 extends over 15 amino acids.